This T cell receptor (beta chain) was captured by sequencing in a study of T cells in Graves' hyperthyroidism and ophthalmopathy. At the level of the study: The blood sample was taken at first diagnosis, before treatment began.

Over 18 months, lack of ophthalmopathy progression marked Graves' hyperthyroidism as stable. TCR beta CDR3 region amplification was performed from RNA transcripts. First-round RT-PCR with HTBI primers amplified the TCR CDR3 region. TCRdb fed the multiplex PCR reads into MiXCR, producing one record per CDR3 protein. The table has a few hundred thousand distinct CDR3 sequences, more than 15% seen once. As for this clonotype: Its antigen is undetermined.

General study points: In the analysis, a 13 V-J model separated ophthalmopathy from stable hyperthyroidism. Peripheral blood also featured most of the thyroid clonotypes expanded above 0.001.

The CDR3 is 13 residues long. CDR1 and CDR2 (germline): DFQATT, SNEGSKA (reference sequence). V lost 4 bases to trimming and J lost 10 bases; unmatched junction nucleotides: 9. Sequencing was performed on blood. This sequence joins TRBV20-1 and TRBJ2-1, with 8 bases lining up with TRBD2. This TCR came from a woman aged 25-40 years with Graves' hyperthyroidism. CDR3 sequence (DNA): TGCAGTGCTACTGAGACTAGCGAGCGAGAGCAGTTCTTC. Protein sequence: CSATETSEREQFF.